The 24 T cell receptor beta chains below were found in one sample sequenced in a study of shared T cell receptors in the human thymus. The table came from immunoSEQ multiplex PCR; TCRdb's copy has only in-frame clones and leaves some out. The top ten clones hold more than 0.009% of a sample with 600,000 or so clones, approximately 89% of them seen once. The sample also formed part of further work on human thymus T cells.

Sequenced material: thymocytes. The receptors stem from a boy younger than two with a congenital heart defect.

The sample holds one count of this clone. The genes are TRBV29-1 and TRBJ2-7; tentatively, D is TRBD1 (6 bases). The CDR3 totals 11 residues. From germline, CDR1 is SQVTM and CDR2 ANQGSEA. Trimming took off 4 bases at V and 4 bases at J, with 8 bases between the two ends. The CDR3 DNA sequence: TGCAGCGTTGGGACAGTTTACGAGCAGTACTTC. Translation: CSVGTVYEQYF.

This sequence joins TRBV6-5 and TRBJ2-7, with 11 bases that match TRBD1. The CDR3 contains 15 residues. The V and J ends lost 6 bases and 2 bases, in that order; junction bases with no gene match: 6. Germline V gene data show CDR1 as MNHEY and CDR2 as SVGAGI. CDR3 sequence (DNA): TGTGCCAGCAGGCCCCGGGACAGGGGGACCTACGAGCAGTACTTC. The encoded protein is CASRPRDRGTYEQYF.

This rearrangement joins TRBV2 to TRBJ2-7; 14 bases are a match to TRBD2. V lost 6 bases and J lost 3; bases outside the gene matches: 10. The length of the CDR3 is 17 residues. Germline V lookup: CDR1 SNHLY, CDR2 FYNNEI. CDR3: CASRAGTSGSWDYEQYF. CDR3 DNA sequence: TGTGCCAGCAGGGCCGGGACTAGCGGGAGCTGGGACTACGAGCAGTACTTC.

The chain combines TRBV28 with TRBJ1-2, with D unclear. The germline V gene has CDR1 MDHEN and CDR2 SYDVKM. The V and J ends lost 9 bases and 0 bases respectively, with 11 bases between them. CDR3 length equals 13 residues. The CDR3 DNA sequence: TGTGCCAGTCAACTCAGCGCTAACTATGGCTACACCTTC. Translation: CASQLSANYGYTF.

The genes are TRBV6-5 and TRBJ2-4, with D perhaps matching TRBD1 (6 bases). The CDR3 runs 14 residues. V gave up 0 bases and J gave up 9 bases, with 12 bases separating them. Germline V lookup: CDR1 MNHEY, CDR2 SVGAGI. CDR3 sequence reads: CASSYSSRGGIQYF. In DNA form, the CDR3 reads TGTGCCAGCAGTTACTCGAGCCGAGGGGGCATTCAGTACTTC.

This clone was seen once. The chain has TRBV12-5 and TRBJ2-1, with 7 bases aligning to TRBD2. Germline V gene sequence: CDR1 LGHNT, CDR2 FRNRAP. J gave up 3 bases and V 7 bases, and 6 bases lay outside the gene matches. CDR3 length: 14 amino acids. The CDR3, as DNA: TGTGCTAGTGCCCGAACTAGCGTCTACAATGAGCAGTTCTTC. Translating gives CASARTSVYNEQFF.

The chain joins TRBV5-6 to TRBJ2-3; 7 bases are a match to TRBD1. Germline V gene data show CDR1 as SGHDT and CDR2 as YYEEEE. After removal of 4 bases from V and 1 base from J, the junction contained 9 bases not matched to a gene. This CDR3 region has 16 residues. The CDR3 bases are TGTGCCAGCAGCCCGGACAGGTTTTGGGGCACAGATACGCAGTATTTT. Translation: CASSPDRFWGTDTQYF. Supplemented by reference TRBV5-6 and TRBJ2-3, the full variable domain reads DAGVTQSPTHLIKTRGQQVTLRCSPKSGHDTVSWYQQALGQGPQFIFQYYEEEERQRGNFPDRFSGHQFPNYSSELNVNALLLGDSALYLCASSPDRFWGTDTQYFGPGTRLTVL.

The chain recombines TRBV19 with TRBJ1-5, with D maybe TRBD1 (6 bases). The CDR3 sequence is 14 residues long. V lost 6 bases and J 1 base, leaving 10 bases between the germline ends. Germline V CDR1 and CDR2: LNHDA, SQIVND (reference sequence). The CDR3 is CASSYRVSNQPQHF. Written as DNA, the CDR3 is TGTGCCAGTAGCTACAGGGTCAGCAATCAGCCCCAGCATTTT.

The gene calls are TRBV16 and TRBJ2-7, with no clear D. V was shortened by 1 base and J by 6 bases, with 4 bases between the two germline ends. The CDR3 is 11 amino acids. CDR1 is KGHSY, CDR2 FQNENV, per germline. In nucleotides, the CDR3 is TGTGCCAGCAGCCAATTCGGCGAGCAGTACTTC. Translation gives CASSQFGEQYF.

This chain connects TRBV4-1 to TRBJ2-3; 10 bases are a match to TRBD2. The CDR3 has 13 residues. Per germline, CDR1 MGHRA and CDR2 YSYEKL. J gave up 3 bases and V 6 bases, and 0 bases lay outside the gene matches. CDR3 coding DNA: TGCGCCAGCAGACTAGCGGGGACAGATACGCAGTATTTT. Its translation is CASRLAGTDTQYF.

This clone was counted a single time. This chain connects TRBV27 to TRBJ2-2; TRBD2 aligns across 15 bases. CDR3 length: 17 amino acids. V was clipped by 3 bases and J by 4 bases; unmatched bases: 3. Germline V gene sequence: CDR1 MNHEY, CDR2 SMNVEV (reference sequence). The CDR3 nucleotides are TGTGCCAGCAGTTTCAGGACTAGCGGGAGGGGCACCGGGGAGCTGTTTTTT. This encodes CASSFRTSGRGTGELFF.

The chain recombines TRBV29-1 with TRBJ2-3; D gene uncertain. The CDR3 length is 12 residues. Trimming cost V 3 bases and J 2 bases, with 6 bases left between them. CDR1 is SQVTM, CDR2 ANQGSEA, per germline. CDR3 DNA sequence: TGCAGCGTTGACGAGTTCACAGATACGCAGTATTTT. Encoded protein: CSVDEFTDTQYF.

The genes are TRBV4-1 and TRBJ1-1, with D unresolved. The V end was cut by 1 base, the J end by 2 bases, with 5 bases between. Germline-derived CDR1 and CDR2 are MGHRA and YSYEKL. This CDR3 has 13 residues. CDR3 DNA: TGCGCCAGCAGCCAAGTTCAAAACACTGAAGCTTTCTTT. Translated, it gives CASSQVQNTEAFF.

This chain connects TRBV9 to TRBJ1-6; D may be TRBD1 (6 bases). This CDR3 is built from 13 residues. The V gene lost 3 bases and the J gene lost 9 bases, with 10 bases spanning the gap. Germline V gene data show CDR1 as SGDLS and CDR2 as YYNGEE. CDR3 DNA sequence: TGTGCCAGCAGCGCTGACAGGTTTTCACCCCTCCACTTT. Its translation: CASSADRFSPLHF.

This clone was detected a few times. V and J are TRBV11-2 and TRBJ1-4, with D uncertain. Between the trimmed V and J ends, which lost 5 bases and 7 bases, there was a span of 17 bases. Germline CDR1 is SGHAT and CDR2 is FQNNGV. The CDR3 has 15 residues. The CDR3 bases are TGTGCCAGCAGCCATCTATCCGGGTCTGGTGAAAAACTGTTTTTT. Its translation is CASSHLSGSGEKLFF.

The CDR3 nucleotides read TGTGCCAGCAGTTTATCGATCGACAGGGGGAGACACACCATATATTTT. Protein: CASSLSIDRGRHTIYF. The gene calls are TRBV28 and TRBJ1-3; 9 bases fit TRBD1. V dropped 1 base and J dropped 8; count of bases not matched to a gene: 9. The CDR3 loop spans 16 amino acids. CDR1 is MDHEN and CDR2 is SYDVKM in the germline V gene.

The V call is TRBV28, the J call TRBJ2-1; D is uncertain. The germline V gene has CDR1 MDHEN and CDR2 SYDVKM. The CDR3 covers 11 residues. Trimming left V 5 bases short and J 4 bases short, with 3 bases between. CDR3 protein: CASSPYNEQFF. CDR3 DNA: TGTGCCAGCAGTCCATACAATGAGCAGTTCTTC.

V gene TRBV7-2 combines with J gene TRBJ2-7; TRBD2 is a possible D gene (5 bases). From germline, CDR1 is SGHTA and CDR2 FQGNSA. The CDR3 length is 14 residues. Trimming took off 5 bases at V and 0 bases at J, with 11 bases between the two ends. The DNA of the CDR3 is TGTGCCAGCAGCAGGGAGACATTCTCCTACGAGCAGTACTTC. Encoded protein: CASSRETFSYEQYF.

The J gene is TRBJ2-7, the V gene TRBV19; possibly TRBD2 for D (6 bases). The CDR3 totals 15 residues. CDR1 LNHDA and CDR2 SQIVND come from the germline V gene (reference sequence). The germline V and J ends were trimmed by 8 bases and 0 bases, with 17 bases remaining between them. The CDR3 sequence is CASGPTRGSSYEQYF. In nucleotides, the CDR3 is TGTGCCAGTGGCCCTACCCGGGGGAGCTCCTACGAGCAGTACTTC.

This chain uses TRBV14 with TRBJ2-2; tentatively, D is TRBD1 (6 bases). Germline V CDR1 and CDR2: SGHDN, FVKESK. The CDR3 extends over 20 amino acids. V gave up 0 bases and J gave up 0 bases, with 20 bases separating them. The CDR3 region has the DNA TGTGCCAGCAGCCAAGAAGTTGAAGGGGGAGATGAAGCGAACACCGGGGAGCTGTTTTTT. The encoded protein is CASSQEVEGGDEANTGELFF.

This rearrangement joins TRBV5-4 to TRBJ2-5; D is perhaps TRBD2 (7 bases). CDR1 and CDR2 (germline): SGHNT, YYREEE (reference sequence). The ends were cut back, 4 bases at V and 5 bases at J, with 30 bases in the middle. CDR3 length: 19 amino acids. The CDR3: CASSSRTEGMAEGGETQYF. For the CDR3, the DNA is TGTGCCAGCAGCAGCAGGACAGAGGGTATGGCGGAGGGGGGGGAGACCCAGTACTTC. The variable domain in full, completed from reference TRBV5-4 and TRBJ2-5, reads ETGVTQSPTHLIKTRGQQVTLRCSSQSGHNTVSWYQQALGQGPQFIFQYYREEENGRGNFPPRFSGLQFPNYSSELNVNALELDDSALYLCASSSRTEGMAEGGETQYFGPGTRLLVL.

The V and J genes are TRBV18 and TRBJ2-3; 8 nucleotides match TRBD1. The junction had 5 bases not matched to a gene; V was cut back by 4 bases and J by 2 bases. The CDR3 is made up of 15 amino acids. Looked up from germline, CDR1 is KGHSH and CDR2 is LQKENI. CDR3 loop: CASSRLDRATDTQYF. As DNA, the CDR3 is TGTGCCAGCTCACGGCTGGACAGGGCCACAGATACGCAGTATTTT.

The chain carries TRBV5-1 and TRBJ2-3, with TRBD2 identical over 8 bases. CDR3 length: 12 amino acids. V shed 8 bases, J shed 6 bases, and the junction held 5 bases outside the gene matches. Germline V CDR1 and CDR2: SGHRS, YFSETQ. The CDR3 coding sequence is TGCGCCAGTCGCCGCGGGGGGGATACGCAGTATTTT. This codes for CASRRGGDTQYF.

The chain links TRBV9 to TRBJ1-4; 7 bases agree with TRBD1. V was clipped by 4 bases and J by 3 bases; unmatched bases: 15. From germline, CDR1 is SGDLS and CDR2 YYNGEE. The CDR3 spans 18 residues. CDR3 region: CASSSDPSLGGPNEKLFF. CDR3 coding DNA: TGTGCCAGCAGCAGTGATCCCTCTTTAGGGGGCCCTAATGAAAAACTGTTTTTT. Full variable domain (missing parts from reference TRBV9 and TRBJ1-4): DSGVTQTPKHLITATGQRVTLRCSPRSGDLSVYWYQQSLDQGLQFLIQYYNGEERAKGNILERFSAQQFPDLHSELNLSSLELGDSALYFCASSSDPSLGGPNEKLFFGSGTQLSVL.